This T cell receptor beta chain was identified in a study of PD-1 blockade in classical Hodgkin lymphoma. Study in general: The study gave patients nivolumab 3 mg/kg intravenously every 2 weeks.

Time point reported: cycle 4 day 1 (C4D1), after about 6 weeks of nivolumab. Each patient experienced a relapse that followed autologous stem cell transplantation, and brentuximab vedotin exposure varied. Notes on this clone: Its antigen is unidentified.

The CDR3 loop spans 15 amino acids. Germline CDR1 and CDR2: SNHLY and FYNNEI. J was trimmed by 5 bases and V by 8 bases; bases with no gene match: 8. Study-level points and caveats: Before treatment, TCR diversity in newly diagnosed patients was reportedly lower than in healthy donors. By C4D1, diversity of CD4+ TCRs had risen significantly, whereas that of CD8+ TCRs had not.

The repertoire was sequenced with immunoSEQ multiplex PCR; TCRdb's copy has only in-frame clones and lacks some. The sample lists 31,000 or so clones, roughly four fifths occurring once. This chain links TRBV2 with TRBJ2-2; 10 bases agree with TRBD2. Specimen: peripheral blood mononuclear cells (PBMCs), collected before the fourth cycle of nivolumab. The receptor was isolated from a human donor with classical Hodgkin lymphoma. For the CDR3, the DNA is TGTGCCAGCCTACTAGCGGGGCCACAGACCGGGGAGCTGTTTTTT. This encodes CASLLAGPQTGELFF.